This TCR beta chain emerged from a study of T cells in Graves' hyperthyroidism and ophthalmopathy. Whole-study results and caveats: In simple terms, a model built on 13 V-J features told ophthalmopathy apart from stable hyperthyroidism.

Amplified regions were TCR beta CDR3 sequences from RNA transcripts. The TCR CDR3 was amplified in a first-round RT-PCR using the HTBI primer set. Each CDR3 protein is one row after TCRdb ran MiXCR on the multiplex PCR reads. The sample lists hundreds of thousands of distinct CDR3 sequences, about 45% seen once, with roughly 6.5% in the top ten. The V and J ends lost 4 bases and 4 bases respectively, with 12 bases between them. This CDR3 comprises 14 residues. Germline lookup yields CDR1 SGDLS and CDR2 YYNGEE. As concerns this clonotype: The antigen is undetermined.

Sequences were obtained from peripheral blood or thyroid tissue (not recorded which). This chain joins TRBV9 and TRBJ1-5; a weak D match, TRBD1 (6 bases). The TCR sequence derives from an adult man with Graves' disease, either hyperthyroidism or ophthalmopathy (not recorded which). In DNA, the CDR3 is TGTGCCAGCAGCCAAGCACAGGGAAATCAGCCCCAGCATTTT. Protein product: CASSQAQGNQPQHF.